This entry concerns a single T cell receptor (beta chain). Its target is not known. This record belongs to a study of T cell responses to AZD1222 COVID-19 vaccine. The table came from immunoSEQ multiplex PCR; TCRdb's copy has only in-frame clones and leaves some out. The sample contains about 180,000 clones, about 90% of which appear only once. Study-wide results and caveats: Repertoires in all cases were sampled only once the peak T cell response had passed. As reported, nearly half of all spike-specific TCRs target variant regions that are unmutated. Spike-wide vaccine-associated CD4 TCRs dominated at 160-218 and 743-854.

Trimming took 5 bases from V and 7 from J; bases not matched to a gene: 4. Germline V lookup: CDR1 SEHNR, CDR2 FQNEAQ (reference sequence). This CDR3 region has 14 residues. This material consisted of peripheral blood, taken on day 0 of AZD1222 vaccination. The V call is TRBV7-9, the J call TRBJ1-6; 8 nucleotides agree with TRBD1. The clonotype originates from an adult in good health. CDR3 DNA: TGTGCCAGCAGCCGGGACAGGTCGAATTCACCCCTCCACTTT. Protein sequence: CASSRDRSNSPLHF.